Listed here is a single T cell receptor (beta chain). Measured with immunoSEQ multiplex PCR; TCRdb has only the in-frame clones, and not every one. The sample carries about 44,000 clones, roughly 92% recorded once. The data originate from a study of T cell changes during pregnancy in multiple sclerosis. In germline, CDR1 is SGHRS, CDR2 YFSETQ. Deletions cut 4 bases from V and 0 bases from J, with 15 bases between. This CDR3 has 16 residues. The sequenced sample was peripheral blood. The chain links TRBV5-1 to TRBJ2-3; possibly TRBD1 or TRBD2 for D (5 bases each). The sequence was collected from a female donor with multiple sclerosis, enrolled in a pregnancy study. The CDR3, as DNA: TGCGCCAGCAGCGCCGGGACGGCCAGTAGCACAGATACGCAGTATTTT. It yields the protein CASSAGTASSTDTQYF.